The entry below describes one T cell receptor beta chain. Its antigen remains unknown. The sample comes from a study of identical twins. Overall study results and limits: Fewer insertions characterized abundant cord blood beta clonotypes, whereas memory repertoires showed none. Compared with models, monozygotic twins showed more out-of-frame TCR alpha sharing.

TCRdb called the 5' RACE reads again in MiXCR, with one record for every CDR3 protein. The sample includes 430,000 or so distinct CDR3 sequences, roughly 26% of them seen just once. Deletions cut 3 bases from V and 4 bases from J, with 10 bases between. The germline CDR1 and CDR2 sequences are MGHDK and SYGVNS. CDR3 size: 14 residues. These data were also filed under a second study, of T cells expressing NK-cell markers.

This sequence was found in a woman under 30 in good health. The V and J genes are TRBV25-1 and TRBJ1-5; D not certain. Sequenced sample: CD4+ T cells sorted from blood. CDR3 amino acids: CASSDVGRNQPQHF. In nucleotides, the CDR3 is TGTGCCAGCAGTGATGTGGGCCGTAATCAGCCCCAGCATTTT.